One and the same sample provided the 14 T cell receptor beta chains below, sequenced in a study of cytomegalovirus exposure and HLA in healthy donors. Sequencing was performed with immunoSEQ multiplex PCR; in TCRdb, only in-frame clones are kept and a portion is missing. Of 100,000 to 150,000 clones in the sample, approximately 89% were seen once. Material for sequencing was PBMCs. These receptors came from a man younger than 40 in good health and CMV-seronegative.

The CDR3 DNA reads TGTGCCAGCAGGAAGACAGCTAGCACAGATACGCAGTATTTT. It codes for CASRKTASTDTQYF. This chain connects TRBV27 to TRBJ2-3; D perhaps matches TRBD1 (5 bases). This CDR3 comprises 14 residues. V gave up 6 bases and J gave up 0 bases, with 10 bases separating them. Looked up from germline, CDR1 is MNHEY and CDR2 is SMNVEV (reference sequence).

The DNA for the CDR3 is TGTGCCAGCAGCTCCCCCCGGGAGGGTAGTCAGCCCCAGCATTTT. Its protein product is CASSSPREGSQPQHF. The chain recombines TRBV7-9 with TRBJ1-5; D is uncertain. CDR3 length equals 15 residues. Germline lookup yields CDR1 SEHNR and CDR2 FQNEAQ (reference sequence). V dropped 4 bases and J dropped 6 bases, with 16 bases sitting between them.

CDR3 protein: CASSWGQASTDTQYF. The CDR3 DNA is TGTGCCAGCAGCTGGGGACAGGCTAGCACAGATACGCAGTATTTT. The chain recombines TRBV7-2 with TRBJ2-3; 8 nucleotides agree with TRBD1. The CDR3 is 15 residues long. V lost 4 bases to trimming and J lost 0 bases; unmatched junction nucleotides: 3. CDR1 is SGHTA, CDR2 FQGNSA, per germline. Looking up the rest from reference TRBV7-2 and TRBJ2-3 gives the full variable domain: GAGVSQSPSNKVTEKGKDVELRCDPISGHTALYWYRQSLGQGLEFLIYFQGNSAPDKSGLPSDRFSAERTGGSVSTLTIQRTQQEDSAVYLCASSWGQASTDTQYFGPGTRLTVL.

V gene TRBV11-2 combines with J gene TRBJ2-2, with 9 bases identical to TRBD2. Looked up from germline, CDR1 is SGHAT and CDR2 is FQNNGV. Trimming took 3 bases from V and 7 from J; bases not matched to a gene: 6. This CDR3 has 15 amino acids. The CDR3: CASSFQRGAIGELFF. The DNA for the CDR3 is TGTGCCAGCAGCTTCCAGCGGGGGGCGATCGGGGAGCTGTTTTTT.

This chain connects TRBV14 to TRBJ2-7; TRBD1 aligns across 7 bases. The CDR3 length is 13 residues. V lost 6 bases and J lost 3; bases outside the gene matches: 5. CDR1 and CDR2 (germline): SGHDN, FVKESK. For the CDR3, the DNA is TGTGCCAGCAGGGGACAGCTAAACTACGAGCAGTACTTC. Translating it yields CASRGQLNYEQYF. Drawing the rest from reference TRBV14 and TRBJ2-7, the complete variable domain is EAGVTQFPSHSVIEKGQTVTLRCDPISGHDNLYWYRRVMGKEIKFLLHFVKESKQDESGMPNNRFLAERTGGTYSTLKVQPAELEDSGVYFCASRGQLNYEQYFGPGTRLTVT.

The chain joins TRBV27 to TRBJ1-3; possibly TRBD1 for D (5 bases). Germline V lookup: CDR1 MNHEY, CDR2 SMNVEV (reference sequence). V shed 5 bases and J shed 1 base, with 9 bases lying between them. The CDR3 consists of 14 residues. In nucleotides, the CDR3 is TGTGCCAGCAGTCGGGGGATTTCTGGAAACACCATATATTTT. It is translated as CASSRGISGNTIYF.

This chain links TRBV7-2 with TRBJ1-2; D possibly corresponds to TRBD1 (6 bases). Per the germline V gene, CDR1 is SGHTA and CDR2 is FQGNSA. V was trimmed by 2 bases and J by 8 bases, leaving 15 bases between them. The length of the CDR3 is 14 residues. CDR3 amino acids: CASSLPLDRRGYTF. The CDR3 DNA sequence: TGTGCCAGCAGCTTACCCCTAGACAGGAGGGGCTACACCTTC.

This chain connects TRBV7-9 to TRBJ1-3; D is unclear. The CDR3 contains 12 residues. Germline V gives CDR1 SEHNR, CDR2 FQNEAQ (reference sequence). V was shortened by 5 bases and J by 4 bases, with 6 bases between the two germline ends. The DNA for the CDR3 is TGTGCCAGCAGCGCGGGAGGAAACACCATATATTTT. It translates to CASSAGGNTIYF.

The rearrangement joins TRBV6-1 to TRBJ1-2; 7 nucleotides match TRBD1. Trimming cost V 4 bases and J 2 bases; bases outside gene matches: 7. The CDR3 spans 15 residues. The germline gives CDR1 MNHNS, CDR2 SASEGT. CDR3 sequence (DNA): TGTGCCAGCAGTGGAGCCTTCAGGGGGAACTATGGCTACACCTTC. Its translation: CASSGAFRGNYGYTF.

The chain combines TRBV19 with TRBJ1-2; TRBD1 might be the D (6 bases). The CDR3 loop spans 16 amino acids. V lost 1 base and J lost 5, with 17 bases in between. Looked up from germline, CDR1 is LNHDA and CDR2 is SQIVND (reference sequence). This CDR3 is CASSIGRTAGVYGYTF. CDR3 bases: TGTGCCAGTAGTATAGGTCGGACAGCAGGGGTGTATGGCTACACCTTC.

The genes are TRBV4-3 and TRBJ1-2; tentatively, D is TRBD1 (5 bases). Germline lookup yields CDR1 LGHNA and CDR2 YSLEER. The CDR3 length is 15 residues. Trimming removed 0 bases from V and 5 bases from J, with 13 bases in between. The CDR3 DNA is TGCGCCAGCAGCCAAGAGATGGGGCTGAGATATGGCTACACCTTC. Translating it yields CASSQEMGLRYGYTF.

The rearrangement links TRBV7-2 to TRBJ1-5; the match to TRBD1 covers 8 bases. The CDR3 is made up of 15 amino acids. Germline V gene data show CDR1 as SGHTA and CDR2 as FQGNSA. Trimming removed 0 bases from V and 8 bases from J; junction bases left unmatched: 6. CDR3 residues: CASSLAGQGMEPQHF. Written as DNA, the CDR3 is TGTGCCAGCAGCTTAGCTGGACAGGGAATGGAGCCCCAGCATTTT.

The V call is TRBV14, the J call TRBJ1-2; D not resolved. V dropped 0 bases and J dropped 4 bases, with 9 bases sitting between them. Germline values: CDR1 SGHDN, CDR2 FVKESK. The CDR3 extends over 14 amino acids. CDR3 region: CASSQDWASYGYTF. DNA for the CDR3: TGTGCCAGCAGCCAAGATTGGGCCTCCTATGGCTACACCTTC.

V usage is TRBV6-6 and J usage is TRBJ2-7; 7 bases fit TRBD1. With V trimmed by 4 bases and J by 2 bases, 8 bases remained unmatched. The germline V gene has CDR1 MNHNY and CDR2 SVGAGI (reference sequence). CDR3 length: 15 residues. The DNA for the CDR3 is TGTGCCAGCAGTTCCGCCCAACAGGGGCCCTACGAGCAGTACTTC. Translating it yields CASSSAQQGPYEQYF.